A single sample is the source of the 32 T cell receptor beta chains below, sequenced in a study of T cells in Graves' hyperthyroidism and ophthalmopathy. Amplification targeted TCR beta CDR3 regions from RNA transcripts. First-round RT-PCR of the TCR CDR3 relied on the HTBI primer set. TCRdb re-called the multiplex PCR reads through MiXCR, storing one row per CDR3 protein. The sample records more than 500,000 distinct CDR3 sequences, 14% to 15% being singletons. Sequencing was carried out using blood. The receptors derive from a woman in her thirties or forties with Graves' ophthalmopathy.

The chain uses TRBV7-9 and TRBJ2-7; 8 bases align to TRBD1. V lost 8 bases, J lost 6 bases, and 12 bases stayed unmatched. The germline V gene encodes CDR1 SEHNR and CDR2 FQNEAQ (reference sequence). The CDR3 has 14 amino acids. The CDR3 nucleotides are TGTGCCAGCGGTTGGCAGGGGGCTGGGGGCGAGCAGTACTTC. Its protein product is CASGWQGAGGEQYF.

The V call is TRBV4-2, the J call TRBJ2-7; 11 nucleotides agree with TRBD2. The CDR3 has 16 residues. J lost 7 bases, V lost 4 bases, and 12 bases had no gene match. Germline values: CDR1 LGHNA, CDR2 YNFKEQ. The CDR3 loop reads CASSPFLAGGRREQYF. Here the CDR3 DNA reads TGTGCCAGCAGCCCTTTTCTAGCGGGAGGCCGGAGAGAGCAGTACTTC.

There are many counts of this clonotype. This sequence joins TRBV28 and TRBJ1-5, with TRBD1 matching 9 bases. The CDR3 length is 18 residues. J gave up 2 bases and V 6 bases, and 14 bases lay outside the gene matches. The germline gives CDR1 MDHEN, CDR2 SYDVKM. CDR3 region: CASSKGPDRGARNQPQHF. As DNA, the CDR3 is TGTGCCAGCAGCAAGGGACCGGACAGGGGCGCCCGCAATCAGCCCCAGCATTTT.

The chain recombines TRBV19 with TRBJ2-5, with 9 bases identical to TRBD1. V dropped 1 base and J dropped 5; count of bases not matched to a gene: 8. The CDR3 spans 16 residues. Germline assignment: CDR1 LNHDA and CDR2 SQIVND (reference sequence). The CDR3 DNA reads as TGTGCCAGTAGTATAGCCGGGACAGGGCATTGGGAGACCCAGTACTTC. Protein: CASSIAGTGHWETQYF. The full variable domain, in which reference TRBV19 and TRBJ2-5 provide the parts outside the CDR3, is DGGITQSPKYLFRKEGQNVTLSCEQNLNHDAMYWYRQDPGQGLRLIYYSQIVNDFQKGDIAEGYSVSREKKESFPLTVTSAQKNPTAFYLCASSIAGTGHWETQYFGPGTRLLVL.

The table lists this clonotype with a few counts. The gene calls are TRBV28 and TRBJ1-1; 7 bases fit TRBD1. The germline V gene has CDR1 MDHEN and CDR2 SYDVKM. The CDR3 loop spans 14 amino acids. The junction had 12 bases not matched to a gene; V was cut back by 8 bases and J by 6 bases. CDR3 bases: TGTGCCAGCCACGCCGGGACAGCTAGTCCTGAAGCTTTCTTT. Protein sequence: CASHAGTASPEAFF.

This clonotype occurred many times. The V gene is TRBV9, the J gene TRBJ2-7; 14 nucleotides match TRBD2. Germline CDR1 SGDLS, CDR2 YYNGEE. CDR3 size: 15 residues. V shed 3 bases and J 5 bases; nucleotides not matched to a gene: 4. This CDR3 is CASSETSGRANEQYF. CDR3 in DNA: TGTGCCAGCAGCGAGACTAGCGGGAGGGCCAACGAGCAGTACTTC. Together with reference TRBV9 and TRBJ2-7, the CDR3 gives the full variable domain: DSGVTQTPKHLITATGQRVTLRCSPRSGDLSVYWYQQSLDQGLQFLIQYYNGEERAKGNILERFSAQQFPDLHSELNLSSLELGDSALYFCASSETSGRANEQYFGPGTRLTVT.

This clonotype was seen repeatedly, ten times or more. The CDR3 DNA is TGTGCCAGCAGTTACGCGACAGGTGGGGACTACGAGCAGTACTTC. Its protein product is CASSYATGGDYEQYF. This rearrangement joins TRBV6-5 to TRBJ2-7; TRBD1 is a possible D gene (6 bases). In germline, CDR1 is MNHEY, CDR2 SVGAGI. CDR3 size: 15 residues. With 2 bases removed from V and 3 bases from J, the gap between germline ends came to 14 bases.

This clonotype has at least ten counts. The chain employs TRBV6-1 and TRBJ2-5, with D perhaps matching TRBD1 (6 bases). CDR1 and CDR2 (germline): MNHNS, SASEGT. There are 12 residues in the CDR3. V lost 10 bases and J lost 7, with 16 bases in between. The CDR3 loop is CATSRGEGTQYF. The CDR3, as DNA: TGTGCCACCTCCAGGGGCGAGGGGACCCAGTACTTC.

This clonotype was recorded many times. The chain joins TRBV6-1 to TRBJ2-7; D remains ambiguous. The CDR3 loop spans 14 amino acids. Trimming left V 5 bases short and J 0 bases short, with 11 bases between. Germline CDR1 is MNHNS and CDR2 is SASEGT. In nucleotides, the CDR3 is TGTGCCAGCAGTAGGGCTTTTAGCTCCTACGAGCAGTACTTC. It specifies CASSRAFSSYEQYF.

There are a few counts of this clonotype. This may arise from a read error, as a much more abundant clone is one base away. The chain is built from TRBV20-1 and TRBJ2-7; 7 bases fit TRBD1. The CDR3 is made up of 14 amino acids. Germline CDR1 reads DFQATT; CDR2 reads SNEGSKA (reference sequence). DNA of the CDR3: TGCAGTGCTCCTTTGACAGGGTTTTTCGACGAGCGGTACTTC. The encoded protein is CSAPLTGFFDERYF.

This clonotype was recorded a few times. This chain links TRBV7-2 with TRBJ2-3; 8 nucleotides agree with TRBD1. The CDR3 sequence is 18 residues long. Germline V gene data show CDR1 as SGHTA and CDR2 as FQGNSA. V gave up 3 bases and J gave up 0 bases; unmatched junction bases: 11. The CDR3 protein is CASSFATLDRVSTDTQYF. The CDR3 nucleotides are TGTGCCAGCAGCTTCGCGACACTGGACAGGGTGAGCACAGATACGCAGTATTTT.

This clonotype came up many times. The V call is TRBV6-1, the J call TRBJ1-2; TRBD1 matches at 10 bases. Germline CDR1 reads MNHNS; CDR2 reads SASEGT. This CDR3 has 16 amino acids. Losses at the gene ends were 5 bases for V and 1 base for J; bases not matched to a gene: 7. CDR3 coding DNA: TGTGCCAGCAGTCCTGGGACAGGGGACCATAACTATGGCTACACCTTC. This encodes CASSPGTGDHNYGYTF.

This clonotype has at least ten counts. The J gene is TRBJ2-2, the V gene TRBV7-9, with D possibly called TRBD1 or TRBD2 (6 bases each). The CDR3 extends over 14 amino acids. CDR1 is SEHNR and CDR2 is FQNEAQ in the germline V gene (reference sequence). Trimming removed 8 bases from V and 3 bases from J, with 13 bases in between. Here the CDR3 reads CASGGTRDTGELFF. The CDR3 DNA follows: TGTGCCAGCGGCGGGACACGTGACACCGGGGAGCTGTTTTTT.

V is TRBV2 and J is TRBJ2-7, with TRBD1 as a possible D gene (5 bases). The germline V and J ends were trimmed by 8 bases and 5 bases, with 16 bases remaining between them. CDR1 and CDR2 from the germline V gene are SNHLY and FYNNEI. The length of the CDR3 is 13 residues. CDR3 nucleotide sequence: TGTGCCAGCCTCGTGGCAGGGTTCCACGAGCAGTACTTC. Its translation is CASLVAGFHEQYF.

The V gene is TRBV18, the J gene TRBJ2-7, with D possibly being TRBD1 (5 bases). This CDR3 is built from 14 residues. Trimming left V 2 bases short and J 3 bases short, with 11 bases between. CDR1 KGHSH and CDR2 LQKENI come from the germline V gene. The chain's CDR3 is CASSPEGQGYEQYF. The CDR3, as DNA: TGTGCCAGCTCACCAGAAGGGCAGGGCTACGAGCAGTACTTC.

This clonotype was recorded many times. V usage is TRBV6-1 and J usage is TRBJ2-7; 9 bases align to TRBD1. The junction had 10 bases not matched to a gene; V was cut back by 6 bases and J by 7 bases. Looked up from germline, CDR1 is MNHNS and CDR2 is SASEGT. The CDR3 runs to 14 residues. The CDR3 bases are TGTGCCAGCAGCCCCGGGACAGGGATGGATGAGCAGTACTTC. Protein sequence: CASSPGTGMDEQYF.

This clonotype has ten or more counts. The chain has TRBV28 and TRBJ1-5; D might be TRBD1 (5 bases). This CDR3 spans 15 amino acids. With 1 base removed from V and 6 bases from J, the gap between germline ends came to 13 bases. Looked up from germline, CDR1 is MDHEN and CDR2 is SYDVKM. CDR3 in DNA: TGTGCCAGCAGTTTATTCGGTGCAGGGACTCAGCCCCAGCATTTT. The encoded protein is CASSLFGAGTQPQHF.

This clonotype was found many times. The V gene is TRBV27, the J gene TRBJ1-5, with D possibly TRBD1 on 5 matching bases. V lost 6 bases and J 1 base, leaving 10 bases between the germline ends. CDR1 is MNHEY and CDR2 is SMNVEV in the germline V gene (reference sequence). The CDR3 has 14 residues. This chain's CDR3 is CASRRQGSNQPQHF. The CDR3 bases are TGTGCCAGCAGGAGGCAGGGAAGCAATCAGCCCCAGCATTTT.

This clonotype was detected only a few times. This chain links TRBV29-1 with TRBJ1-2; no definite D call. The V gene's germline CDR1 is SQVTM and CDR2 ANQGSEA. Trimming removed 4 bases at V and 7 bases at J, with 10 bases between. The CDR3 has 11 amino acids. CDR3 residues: CSVASEGGYTF. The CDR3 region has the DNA TGCAGCGTTGCTTCCGAGGGTGGCTACACCTTC.

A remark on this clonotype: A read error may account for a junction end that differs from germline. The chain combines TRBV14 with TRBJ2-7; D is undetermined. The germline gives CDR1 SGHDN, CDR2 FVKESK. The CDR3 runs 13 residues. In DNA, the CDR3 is TGTGCCAGCAACCAATACACCTGGGACGAGCAGTACTTC. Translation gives CASNQYTWDEQYF.

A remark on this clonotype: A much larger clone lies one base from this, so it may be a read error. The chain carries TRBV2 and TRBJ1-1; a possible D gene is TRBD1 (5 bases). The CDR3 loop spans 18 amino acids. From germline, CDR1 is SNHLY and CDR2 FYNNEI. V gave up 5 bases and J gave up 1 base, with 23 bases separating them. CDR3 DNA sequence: TGTGCCAGCAGTCCACCCCGGGGACTAATAGGAAGGAACACTGAAGCTTTCTTT. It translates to CASSPPRGLIGRNTEAFF. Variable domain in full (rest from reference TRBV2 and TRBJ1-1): EPEVTQTPSHQVTQMGQEVILRCVPISNHLYFYWYRQILGQKVEFLVSFYNNEISEKSEIFDDQFSVERPDGSNFTLKIRSTKLEDSAMYFCASSPPRGLIGRNTEAFFGQGTRLTVV.

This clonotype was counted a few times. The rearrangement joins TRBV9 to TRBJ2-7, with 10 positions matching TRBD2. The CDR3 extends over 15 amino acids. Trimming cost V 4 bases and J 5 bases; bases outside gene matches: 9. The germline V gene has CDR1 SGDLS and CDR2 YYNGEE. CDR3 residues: CASSRSGTSDDEQYF. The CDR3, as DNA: TGTGCCAGCAGCCGATCCGGGACTAGCGACGACGAGCAGTACTTC.

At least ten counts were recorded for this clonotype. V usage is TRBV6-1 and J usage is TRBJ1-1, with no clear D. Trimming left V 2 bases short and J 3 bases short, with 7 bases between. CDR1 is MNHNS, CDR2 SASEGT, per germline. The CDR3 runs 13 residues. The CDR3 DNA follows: TGTGCCAGCAGTGAACAGACTTACACTGAAGCTTTCTTT. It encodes CASSEQTYTEAFF.

The CDR3 region is CASSATGRNEQYF. CDR3 in DNA: TGTGCCAGCAGCGCGACAGGGCGAAACGAGCAGTACTTC. The chain links TRBV13 to TRBJ2-7, with 7 bases fitting TRBD1. Germline CDR1 reads PRHDT; CDR2 reads FYEKMQ (reference sequence). The CDR3 contains 13 residues. The J segment lost 5 bases and the V segment lost 5 bases, leaving 6 bases of the junction unmatched.

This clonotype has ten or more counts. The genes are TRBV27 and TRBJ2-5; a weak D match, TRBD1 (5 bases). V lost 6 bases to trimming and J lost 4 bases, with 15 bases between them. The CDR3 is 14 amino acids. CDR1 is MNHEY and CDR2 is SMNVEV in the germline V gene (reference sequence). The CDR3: CASSLLAGLETQYF. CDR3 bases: TGTGCCAGCAGCTTGCTCGCAGGGTTAGAGACCCAGTACTTC.

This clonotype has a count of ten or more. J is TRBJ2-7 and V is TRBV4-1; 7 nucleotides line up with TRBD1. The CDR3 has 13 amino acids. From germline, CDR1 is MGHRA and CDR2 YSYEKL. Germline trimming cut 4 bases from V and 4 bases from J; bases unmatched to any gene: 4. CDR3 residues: CASSPQTGYEQYF. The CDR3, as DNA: TGCGCCAGCAGCCCTCAGACAGGGTACGAGCAGTACTTC.

This chain's CDR3 is CASSARDSATYEQYF. The CDR3 bases are TGTGCCAGCAGCGCCCGGGACTCCGCAACCTACGAGCAGTACTTC. This chain links TRBV9 with TRBJ2-7, with D perhaps matching TRBD2 (6 bases). The length of the CDR3 is 15 residues. The germline V gene has CDR1 SGDLS and CDR2 YYNGEE. The ends were cut back, 3 bases at V and 2 bases at J, with 15 bases in the middle.

The CDR3 sequence: CSVEGTGGWKTQYF. The CDR3 DNA reads as TGCAGCGTTGAAGGGACAGGGGGTTGGAAGACCCAGTACTTC. The chain employs TRBV29-1 and TRBJ2-5, with TRBD1 matching over 10 bases. The V gene's germline CDR1 is SQVTM and CDR2 ANQGSEA. The V gene end was trimmed by 1 base and the J gene end by 6 bases; junction bases not matched to a gene: 5. The CDR3 loop spans 14 amino acids.

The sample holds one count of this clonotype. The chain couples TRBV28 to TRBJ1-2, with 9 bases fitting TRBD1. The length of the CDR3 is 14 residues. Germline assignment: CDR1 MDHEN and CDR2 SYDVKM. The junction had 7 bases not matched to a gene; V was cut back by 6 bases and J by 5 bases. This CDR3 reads CASRSQGARYGYTF. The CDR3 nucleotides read TGTGCCAGCAGGTCACAGGGGGCTAGGTATGGCTACACCTTC.

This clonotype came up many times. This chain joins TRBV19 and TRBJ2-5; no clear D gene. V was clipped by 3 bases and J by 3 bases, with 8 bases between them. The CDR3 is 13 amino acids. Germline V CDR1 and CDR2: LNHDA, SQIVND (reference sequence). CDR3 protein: CASSIQTEETQYF. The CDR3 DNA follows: TGTGCCAGTAGTATCCAGACGGAAGAGACCCAGTACTTC.

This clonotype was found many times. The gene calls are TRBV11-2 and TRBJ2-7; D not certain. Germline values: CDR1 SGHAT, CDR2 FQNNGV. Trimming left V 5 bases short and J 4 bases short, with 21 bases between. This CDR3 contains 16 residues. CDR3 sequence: CASSGETTIDFYEQYF. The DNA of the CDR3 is TGTGCCAGCAGCGGGGAAACGACAATTGATTTTTACGAGCAGTACTTC.

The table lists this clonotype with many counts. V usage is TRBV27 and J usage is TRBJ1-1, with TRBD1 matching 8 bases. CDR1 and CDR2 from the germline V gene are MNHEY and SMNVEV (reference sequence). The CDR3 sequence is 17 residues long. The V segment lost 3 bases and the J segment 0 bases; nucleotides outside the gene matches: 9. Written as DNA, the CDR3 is TGTGCCAGCAGTTTCGCAGGGGGCGGTTTAATGAACACTGAAGCTTTCTTT. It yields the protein CASSFAGGGLMNTEAFF.